Listed here is a single T cell receptor beta chain. This clone was picked up one time. Its cognate antigen has yet to be identified. Base qualities are not at hand, and no much larger clone is one base apart. The entry originates in a study of cytomegalovirus exposure and HLA in healthy donors (TCRdb year 2017). Some background on the complete study: An earlier analysis of some 550 of the donors reported more than 250 Gb of sequence data and roughly 100 million unique TCR beta sequences from about 180 million T cells. An early release that covered 640 HLA-typed donors contained about 300 gigabases of sequencing data and around 85 million unique TCR sequences. Among the roughly 380 genotyped donors, under 90% belonged to the genetic ancestry cluster associated with self-reported Caucasian donors. The study was designed to test whether signatures of past pathogen exposure could be identified by cataloging public T cell receptors. The T cell repertoires of 666 subjects were profiled by immunosequencing and related to cytomegalovirus serostatus. A separate validation cohort of about 110 different subjects was used in addition to the approximately 670-subject first cohort. The study combined high-throughput TCR immunosequencing, statistical association of individual TCRs with disease status, and machine learning to predict cytomegalovirus infection status. A later analysis re-analyzed previously published TCR beta repertoires from roughly 630 donors and added high-resolution HLA genotyping to study TCR occurrence patterns. The later analysis used no new phenotypic data to find candidate immune exposures, relying instead on TCR beta sequences and their occurrence across donors. In an earlier analysis of over 550 of the donors, high-throughput TCR beta sequencing was used to judge whether each TCR beta V gene segment behaved as functional or pseudogenic. Alongside the repertoire data, information on donor age, sex, ethnicity and CMV serostatus was compiled. A later genetic analysis took genome-wide SNP genotypes for about three fifths of the 666 donors and used that subset as a discovery cohort. Every repertoire in the discovery cohort had been generated on one and the same sequencing platform. Both class I and class II loci were covered by HLA typing, at four-digit resolution. The number of typed donors differed by locus: about 629-630 for A, B, C, DRB1 and DQB1; approximately 530 for DQA1; some 610 for DPA1; and roughly 490 for DPB1. Roughly five DR-DQ haplotypes were handled as single units for association and clustering, since linkage in the cohort was strong. Among roughly 370 genotyped donors of the cohort, an average of roughly 240,000 unique TCR beta nucleotide sequences were sequenced per donor, around 20% of them non-productive. The paper as a whole reports these results and caveats: Because some donors lacked HLA typing at each locus, the association tests relied only on the typed subset. In a later analysis, HLA-associated TCR beta chains showed more clonal expansion and lower generation probabilities than non-associated chains that were equally common. Immune exposure information for the cohort was limited to CMV serostatus. Linkage disequilibrium might explain the correlated functional status among segregating V segments, but an unknown experimental factor could not be ruled out. Several of the top co-occurrence clusters appeared to be linked to parvovirus B19, influenza, CMV and Epstein-Barr virus, according to a later analysis. A further reported finding was that TCR beta sequences accurately predicted the HLA-A and HLA-B alleles for most subjects in the first cohort. The authors suggested that the approach could potentially be generalized to other disease states and immunological phenotypes. An association between a missense DCLRE1C variant and V-gene and J-gene trimming of TCR beta chains was found in a later genetic analysis and replicated in an independent cohort. In a later analysis, the rate of TCR association differed among HLA loci, with DRB1 alleles having the most associated TCRs and HLA-C alleles having the fewest. A few of the identified cytomegalovirus-associated TCR beta chains were confirmed in vitro to be specific for cytomegalovirus antigens. In the study, approximately 150 TCR beta chains were listed as associated with cytomegalovirus. Because the 87-base-pair reads could not distinguish some IMGT-functional V segments, including TRBV6-2 and TRBV6-3, those segments were excluded. This cohort had only TCR beta chains sequenced, and the lack of alpha or paired-chain data limited which features could be detected. Cytomegalovirus status was reported to be diagnosed by the classifier with high specificity and sensitivity in both the original and validation cohorts. The sequencing pipeline was judged likely to have produced a cluster of highly shared sequence variants as a technical artifact. Specific HLA alleles were associated with more than 15,000 TCR beta sequences at a false discovery rate of 0.05 in a later analysis. Across donors, most TCR sequences were observed very rarely, whereas some public TCRs were present in many individuals. When HLA alleles, especially DR and DQ, strongly co-occurred, attributing TCR associations to individual alleles was difficult. The presence/absence analyses assumed that sequencing depth was roughly uniform across donors, and that assumption may not be true. In a later analysis, most CMV-associated TCR beta chains were found to appear HLA-restricted, with HLA associations seemingly driven largely by CMV exposure. The earlier analysis of 587 of the donors excluded 15 to 20 rarely observed V segments, including chromosome 9 orphons, because counts were too low. Compared with the approximately 720-donor mean, donors in an Asian-associated ancestry cluster had fewer N-insertions in productive TCRs, according to a later genetic analysis. An earlier analysis of 587 of the donors showed that most TCR beta V segments appeared in productive rearrangements either about 90% or about 30% of the time, which broadly matched IMGT annotations.

Library creation used the immunoSEQ multiplex PCR assay. For the multiplex PCR, a mixture combining 60 forward primers for TCR Vbeta segments and 13 reverse primers for TCR Jbeta segments was used. The CDR3 region of rearranged TCR beta genes was amplified from genomic DNA with a multiplex PCR assay. On the Illumina HiSeq System, the amplified TCR beta libraries were sequenced as 87-base-pair reads. Regarding the original processing steps: A later analysis tallied 75 million to 95 million unique TCR beta chains across the 660 or so repertoires, and approximately 12 million of those chains were shared by two or more donors. A nearest-neighbor algorithm error-corrected the raw reads and collapsed the reads into unique sequences, merging closely related sequences to remove PCR and sequencing errors. CDR3 sequences were aligned to IMGT reference sequences to assign V, D and J gene segments. For a sequence to be retained, at least a six-nucleotide match to both a V gene segment and a J gene segment was required. Rearrangements were called productive when the CDR3 lacked stop codons and stayed in frame with V and J; all others were non-productive. CDR3 was defined by IMGT convention, running from the second conserved V-encoded cysteine to the conserved J-encoded phenylalanine. In an earlier analysis of around 640 of the donors, sequences lacking an unambiguous match to a single V gene segment were excluded. In an earlier analysis of about 590 of the donors, a V segment was called functional when productive rearrangements were above 56.7%, and segregating when the standard deviation between donors exceeded 5%. A statistical classification framework was built for diagnosing cytomegalovirus status from the catalog of TCR beta chain sequences. V and J gene assignment, in a later analysis, came from comparing TCR nucleotide sequences with IMGT/GENE-DB human TR gene sequences. The TCRdist pipeline was used in a later analysis to assign CDR3 sequences and most-parsimonious VDJ recombination scenarios. A later analysis defined each TCR beta chain by its CDR3 amino acid sequence plus V-gene family, and excluded reads lacking a unique V-gene family. In a later analysis, nearly 600 highly shared, low-generation-probability nucleotide sequences were removed to address suspected cross-contamination and a sequencing artifact. For each public chain, a later analysis derived a clonal expansion index from normalized ranks of inferred template counts within each repertoire. A later analysis computed generation probabilities with a VDJ recombination model fitted to out-of-frame rearrangements, and checked the results against IGoR. In a later analysis, TCR-TCR, TCR-HLA and TCR-CMV co-occurrence was scored with hypergeometric tests, and a repertoire-size bias correction was applied to TCR pairs. A later analysis estimated false discovery rates by permuting HLA or CMV assignments 20 times. In a later analysis, co-occurring TCRs were grouped with DBSCAN, and TCRdist sequence similarity was added when clustering was performed within HLA-allele-positive subsets. Repertoires with fewer than 30,000 or more than 120,000 public chains were left out of co-occurrence clustering, as were five repertoires with anomalous nucleotide sharing. Here the immuneACCESS table is served through TCRdb, limited to in-frame sequences with V and J called. Missing clones are a known gap in these copies; in checked studies unresolved V genes cover under half, and the rest lacks a known reason. The V and J calls and the clone size are those of that table, but D and trimming were determined from the DNA. The sample yields 50,000 to 65,000 clones; 75% to 85% were counted once. The leading ten clones occupy about 51% of the sample.

The CDR3 numbers 16 residues from cysteine through phenylalanine. Only CDR3 DNA remains: 48 bases, in frame from the first base. Per the germline V gene, SGHTA is the CDR1 and FQGNSA is the CDR2. At the junction V is shortened by 5 bases and J by 1 base; bases outside the gene matches: 8. The cohort consisted of 600 or so healthy bone marrow donors. At the time of sampling, every cohort member was nominally healthy, though immune exposures that went unrecorded were likely present. The donor tested CMV seropositive and was one of the 289 seropositive cohort members. A peripheral blood sample was collected from each donor, and TCR beta sequencing was performed on peripheral blood mononuclear cells. The Qiagen DNeasy Blood Extraction Kit was used to extract genomic DNA from the blood cell samples.

The sequence was collected from a man aged 50-59 years in good health and CMV-seropositive. The sequenced sample was PBMCs. The rearrangement combines TRBV7-2 with TRBJ1-2, and TRBD1 aligns with 9 junction nucleotides. The CDR3: CASSLDTGGRNYGYTF. The sequence in DNA is TGTGCCAGCAGCCTCGATACAGGGGGCCGTAACTATGGCTACACCTTC. With all but the CDR3 taken from the reference TRBV7-2 and TRBJ1-2 genes, the full variable domain is: GAGVSQSPSNKVTEKGKDVELRCDPISGHTALYWYRQSLGQGLEFLIYFQGNSAPDKSGLPSDRFSAERTGGSVSTLTIQRTQQEDSAVYLCASSLDTGGRNYGYTFGSGTRLTVV.